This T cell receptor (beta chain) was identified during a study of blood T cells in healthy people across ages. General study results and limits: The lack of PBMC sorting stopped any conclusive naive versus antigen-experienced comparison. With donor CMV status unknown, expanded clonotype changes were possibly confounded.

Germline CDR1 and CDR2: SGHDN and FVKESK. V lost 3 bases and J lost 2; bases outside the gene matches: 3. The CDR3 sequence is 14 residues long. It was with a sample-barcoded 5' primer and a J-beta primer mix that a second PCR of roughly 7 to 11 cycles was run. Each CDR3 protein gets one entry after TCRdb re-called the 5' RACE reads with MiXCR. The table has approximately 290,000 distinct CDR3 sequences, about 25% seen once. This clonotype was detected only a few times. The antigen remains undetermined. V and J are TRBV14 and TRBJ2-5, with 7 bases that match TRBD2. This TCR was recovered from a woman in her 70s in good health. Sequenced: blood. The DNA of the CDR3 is TGTGCCAGCAGCCACCGGGGAGGGCAAGAGACCCAGTACTTC. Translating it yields CASSHRGGQETQYF. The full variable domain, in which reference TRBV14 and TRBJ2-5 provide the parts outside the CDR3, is EAGVTQFPSHSVIEKGQTVTLRCDPISGHDNLYWYRRVMGKEIKFLLHFVKESKQDESGMPNNRFLAERTGGTYSTLKVQPAELEDSGVYFCASSHRGGQETQYFGPGTRLLVL.